This TCR beta chain was identified in a study of neurological immune-mediated disorders (dated by TCRdb to the late 2010s). Regarding the study in general: Peripheral blood TCR-beta repertoires from HTLV-I-associated myelopathy (HAM/TSP) patients, multiple sclerosis patients and healthy controls were compared by UMI-based sequencing. Alongside PBMC samples, the set of about 100 TCR-beta libraries contained longitudinal samples, technical triplicates, and paired CD4+ and CD8+ T-cell subsets that had been sorted. Longitudinal HAM/TSP and healthy donors had 3 time-points each (about 3-40 month intervals). Of the roughly 71 subjects in the cohort, some 15 were HAM/TSP patients, some 34 were multiple sclerosis patients, and around 20 were healthy controls. Summary of the overall study and its limitations: Expanded clones from different subjects shared no identical CDR3 amino acid sequences, which suggests that TCR-beta repertoires were private in all groups. TCR clonal expansion was highest in HAM/TSP patients and lowest in MS patients, with MS patients falling below even healthy controls.

This specimen's time point label, interpreted: longitudinal time-point 2. For the unsorted PBMC libraries, 2 million PBMCs were stored in RNAlater at -80 degrees C until RNA extraction and were used to generate the libraries. Peripheral blood underwent Ficoll-Hypaque density gradient centrifugation to isolate PBMCs, which were then cryopreserved in liquid nitrogen. A remark on this clonotype: It lacks a known antigen. Base qualities are not at hand, and no much larger clone is one base apart.

cDNA was synthesized by template-switch 5'RACE using a primer carrying a 10-nucleotide random unique molecular identifier by which each TCR transcript was tagged. Over 180 million TCR-beta sequences, covering 15-18 subjects, were produced in each sequencing run. Total RNA was extracted with the RNeasy kit. Using the KAPA Real-time Library Amplification kit, TCR-beta VDJ regions were amplified with primers for the TCR constant region and the 5'RACE anchor. Sample indexes and Illumina adaptors were added in a first PCR, and a second PCR then increased library yield. The roughly 650 bp TCR product was size-selected on a 2% E-gel SizeSelection system after Ampure bead purification. Before pooling, libraries had their quality checked on a Bioanalyzer, their concentration measured with Qubit, and their quantity determined with the Kapa Library Quantification kit. An Illumina HiSeq 2500 was used to sequence the libraries paired-end at 2 x 150 bp. To increase sequence diversity, about 25-31% phiX was spiked into each library pool. Concerning the study's data processing: Quality-filtered reads were processed with the UMI-based MiGEC pipeline, which removed over 75% of raw TCR sequences during error correction. IMGT germline references were used for alignment of VDJ genes, and clonotypes were defined by a unique CDR3 amino acid sequence together with V-J genes. VDJtools evaluated clonal expansion, Shannon diversity and CDR3 relatedness (CalcPairwiseDistances, ClusterSamples); CLCbio workbench built phylogenetic trees. A clone was classed as expanded if it had 8 or more unique UMIs, a cutoff based on coefficient-of-variation modelling across technical triplicates. The public reads were reprocessed in TCRdb via fastp at Q25 and MiXCR, keeping in-frame beta chains. Rows matching on CDR3 protein sequence are summarized as one entry with the most common DNA and genes. The authors' filters were not applied to this entry. Across this sample there are 50,000 or so distinct CDR3 sequences, with around 14% seen only once. Of the sample, less than 5.5% is held by the ten largest clones.

The germline V gene supplies CDR1 SNHLY and CDR2 FYNNEI. The V and J ends are trimmed by 6 bases and 3 bases, leaving 9 bases between them. The CDR3 runs 13 amino acids, cysteine and phenylalanine included. Only the CDR3 part of the read is kept: 39 bases, read in frame from the first base. Source material: PBMCs. This clonotype was sampled from a male donor with HTLV-1-associated myelopathy (HAM/TSP). The chain links TRBV2 with TRBJ2-1; the D gene is perhaps TRBD1, on 5 matching bases. The bases are TGTGCCAGCAGGGACGACAGCTACAATGAGCAGTTCTTC. This translates into CASRDDSYNEQFF.